Listed below are T cell receptor beta chains from one sample, sequenced in a study of T cells in Graves' hyperthyroidism and ophthalmopathy. TCRdb reprocessed the multiplex PCR reads via MiXCR and lists one record per CDR3 protein. The sample has hundreds of thousands of distinct CDR3 sequences; under 45% are singletons. The specimen sequenced was blood. Receptors were obtained from a middle-aged woman with Graves' hyperthyroidism. Each CDR3 is given with its conserved first and last residue. The D gene is left open where the match is weak.

V: TRBV5-1; D: TRBD1; J: TRBJ1-3; CDR3: CASSSTGEGNTIYF
V: TRBV10-2; D: NA; J: TRBJ2-7; CDR3: CASTRGRDYEQYF
V: TRBV7-9; D: NA; J: TRBJ1-6; CDR3: CASSLEGDSPLHF
V: TRBV10-3; D: TRBD2; J: TRBJ2-6; CDR3: CAISGASGESGANVLTF
V: TRBV10-3; D: NA; J: TRBJ1-2; CDR3: CAISVRGKDGYTF
V: TRBV29-1; D: NA; J: TRBJ2-7; CDR3: CSVEDEGVAGEQYF
V: TRBV7-2; D: NA; J: TRBJ1-1; CDR3: CASSPGEAREAFF
V: TRBV4-1; D: NA; J: TRBJ1-2; CDR3: CASSQGRPQAGSNYGYTF
V: TRBV12-3/TRBV12-4; D: TRBD2; J: NA; CDR3: CASGRVEDEQFF
V: TRBV29-1; D: NA; J: TRBJ2-5; CDR3: CSSPGQETQYF
V: TRBV6-2/TRBV6-3; D: NA; J: TRBJ2-7; CDR3: CASEDLYEQYF
V: TRBV29-1; D: NA; J: TRBJ2-1; CDR3: CSVEARNRGPEQFF
V: TRBV6-5; D: TRBD1; J: TRBJ1-5; CDR3: CASGPRDRVGGNQPQHF
V: TRBV19; D: NA; J: TRBJ2-2; CDR3: CASSRGVNAGELFF
V: TRBV19; D: NA; J: TRBJ1-4; CDR3: CASTLRRTPLGEKLFF
V: TRBV19; D: NA; J: TRBJ1-2; CDR3: CASSPGQVAANYGYTF
V: TRBV6-5; D: NA; J: TRBJ1-4; CDR3: CASSYGGLKEKLFF
V: TRBV2; D: TRBD1; J: TRBJ2-5; CDR3: CASLGPNRGRGRETQYF
V: TRBV10-3; D: NA; J: TRBJ2-5; CDR3: CAISARDLQDQETQYF
V: TRBV6-2/TRBV6-3; D: NA; J: TRBJ2-7; CDR3: CASNNVGRGGEQYF
V: TRBV7-9; D: TRBD1; J: TRBJ2-7; CDR3: CASSSQARGPEQYF
V: TRBV10-3; D: NA; J: TRBJ1-1; CDR3: CAISQQEGSEAFF
V: TRBV12-3/TRBV12-4; D: NA; J: TRBJ1-5; CDR3: CASSYEISNQPQHF